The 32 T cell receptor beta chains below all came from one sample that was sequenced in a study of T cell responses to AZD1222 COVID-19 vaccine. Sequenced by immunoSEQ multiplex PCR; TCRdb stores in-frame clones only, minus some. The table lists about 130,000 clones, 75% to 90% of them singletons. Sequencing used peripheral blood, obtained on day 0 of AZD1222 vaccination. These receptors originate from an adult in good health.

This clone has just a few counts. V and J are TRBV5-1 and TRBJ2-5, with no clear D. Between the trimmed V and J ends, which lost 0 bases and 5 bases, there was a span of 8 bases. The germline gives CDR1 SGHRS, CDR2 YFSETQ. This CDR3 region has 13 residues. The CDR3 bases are TGCGCCAGCAGCTTGGGGAACCGGGAGACCCAGTACTTC. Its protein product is CASSLGNRETQYF.

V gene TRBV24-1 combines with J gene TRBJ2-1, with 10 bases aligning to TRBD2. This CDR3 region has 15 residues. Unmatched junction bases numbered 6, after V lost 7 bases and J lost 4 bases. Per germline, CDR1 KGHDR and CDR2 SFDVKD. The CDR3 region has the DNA TGTGCCACCAGCCCTAGCGGGGGAATTTACAATGAGCAGTTCTTC. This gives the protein CATSPSGGIYNEQFF.

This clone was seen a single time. CDR3 protein: CASRSEGETQYF. For the CDR3, the DNA is TGTGCCAGCAGGAGCGAGGGCGAGACCCAGTACTTC. V usage is TRBV6-5 and J usage is TRBJ2-5; D possibly corresponds to TRBD2 (5 bases). The CDR3 has 12 amino acids. The germline V gene has CDR1 MNHEY and CDR2 SVGAGI. Trimming shortened V by 6 bases and J by 5 bases, and 10 bases separated the two germline ends.

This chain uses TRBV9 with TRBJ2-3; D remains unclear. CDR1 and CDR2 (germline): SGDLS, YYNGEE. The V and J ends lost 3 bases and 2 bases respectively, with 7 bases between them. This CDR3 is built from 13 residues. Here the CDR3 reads CASSDRYTDTQYF. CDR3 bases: TGTGCCAGCAGCGACCGGTACACAGATACGCAGTATTTT.

CDR3 bases: TGTGCCAGCAGCTTAGTGGGACAGGGTGTTGACTATGGCTACACCTTC. It is translated as CASSLVGQGVDYGYTF. This chain connects TRBV7-2 to TRBJ1-2; 9 bases fit TRBD1. Losses at the gene ends were 1 base for V and 3 bases for J; bases not matched to a gene: 6. There are 16 residues in the CDR3. CDR1 is SGHTA, CDR2 FQGNSA, per germline. The whole variable domain, filled in from reference TRBV7-2 and TRBJ1-2, reads GAGVSQSPSNKVTEKGKDVELRCDPISGHTALYWYRQSLGQGLEFLIYFQGNSAPDKSGLPSDRFSAERTGGSVSTLTIQRTQQEDSAVYLCASSLVGQGVDYGYTFGSGTRLTVV.

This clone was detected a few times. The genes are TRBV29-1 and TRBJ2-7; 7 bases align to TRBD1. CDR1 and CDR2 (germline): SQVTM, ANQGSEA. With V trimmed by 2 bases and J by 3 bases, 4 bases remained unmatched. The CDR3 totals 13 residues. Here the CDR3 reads CSVERTGDYEQYF. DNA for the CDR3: TGCAGCGTTGAAAGGACAGGCGACTACGAGCAGTACTTC.

The CDR3 nucleotides are TGTGCCAGCAGCCCGACAGGAGCCGTTAATACGCAGTATTTT. Its translation is CASSPTGAVNTQYF. V and J are TRBV6-5 and TRBJ2-3; D perhaps matches TRBD1 (6 bases). The CDR3 spans 14 residues. Trimming took 6 bases from V and 7 from J, leaving 17 bases between them. The germline gives CDR1 MNHEY, CDR2 SVGAGI.

The CDR3 sequence is CASSQDRRQGVQFF. In DNA form, the CDR3 reads TGTGCCAGCAGCCAAGATAGACGACAGGGGGTGCAGTTCTTC. The rearrangement joins TRBV3-1 (or the pseudogene TRBV3-2) to TRBJ2-1; 9 bases map to TRBD1. Germline CDR1 is LGHDT and CDR2 is YNNKEL (reference sequence). After removal of 0 bases from V and 12 bases from J, the junction contained 6 bases not matched to a gene. CDR3 length: 14 amino acids.

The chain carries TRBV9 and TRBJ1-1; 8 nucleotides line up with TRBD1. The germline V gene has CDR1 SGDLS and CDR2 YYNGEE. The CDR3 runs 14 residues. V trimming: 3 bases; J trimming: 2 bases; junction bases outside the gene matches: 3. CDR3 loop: CASSGGQDNTEAFF. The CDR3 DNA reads TGTGCCAGCAGCGGGGGACAGGACAACACTGAAGCTTTCTTT. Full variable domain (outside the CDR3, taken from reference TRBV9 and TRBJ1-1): DSGVTQTPKHLITATGQRVTLRCSPRSGDLSVYWYQQSLDQGLQFLIQYYNGEERAKGNILERFSAQQFPDLHSELNLSSLELGDSALYFCASSGGQDNTEAFFGQGTRLTVV.

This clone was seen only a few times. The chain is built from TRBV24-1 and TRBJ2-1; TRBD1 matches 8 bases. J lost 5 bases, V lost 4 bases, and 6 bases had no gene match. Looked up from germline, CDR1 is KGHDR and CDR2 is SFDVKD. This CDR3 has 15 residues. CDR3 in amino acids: CATSDPGQADNEQFF. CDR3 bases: TGTGCCACCAGTGACCCGGGACAGGCGGACAATGAGCAGTTCTTC.

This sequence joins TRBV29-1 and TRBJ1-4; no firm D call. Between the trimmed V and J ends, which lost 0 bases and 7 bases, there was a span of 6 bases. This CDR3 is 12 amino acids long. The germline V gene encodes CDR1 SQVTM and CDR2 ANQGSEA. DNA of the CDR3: TGCAGCGTTGAAGATCCGCGTGAAAAACTGTTTTTT. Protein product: CSVEDPREKLFF.

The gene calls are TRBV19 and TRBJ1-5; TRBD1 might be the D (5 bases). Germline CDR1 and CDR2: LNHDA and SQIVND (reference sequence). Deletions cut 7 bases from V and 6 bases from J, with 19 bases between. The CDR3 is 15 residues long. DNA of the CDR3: TGTGCCAGTACTCGAAGAAGTATGGGGCGTCAGCCCCAGCATTTT. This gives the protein CASTRRSMGRQPQHF. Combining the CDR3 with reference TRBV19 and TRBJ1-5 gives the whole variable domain DGGITQSPKYLFRKEGQNVTLSCEQNLNHDAMYWYRQDPGQGLRLIYYSQIVNDFQKGDIAEGYSVSREKKESFPLTVTSAQKNPTAFYLCASTRRSMGRQPQHFGDGTRLSIL.

Written as DNA, the CDR3 is TGTGCCAGCAGCCAAGTCCCTAATCAGCCCCAGCATTTT. This sequence encodes CASSQVPNQPQHF. The chain employs TRBV3-1 (or the pseudogene TRBV3-2) and TRBJ1-5, with unresolved D. Germline lookup yields CDR1 LGHDT and CDR2 YNNKEL (reference sequence). The CDR3 runs to 13 residues. Deletions cut 1 base from V and 4 bases from J, with 5 bases between.

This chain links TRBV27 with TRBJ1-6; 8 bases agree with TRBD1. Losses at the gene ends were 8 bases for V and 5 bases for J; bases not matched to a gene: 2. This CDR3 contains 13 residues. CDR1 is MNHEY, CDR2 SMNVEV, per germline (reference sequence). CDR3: CASGTGHNSPLHF. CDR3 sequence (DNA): TGTGCCAGCGGGACAGGACATAATTCACCCCTCCACTTT.

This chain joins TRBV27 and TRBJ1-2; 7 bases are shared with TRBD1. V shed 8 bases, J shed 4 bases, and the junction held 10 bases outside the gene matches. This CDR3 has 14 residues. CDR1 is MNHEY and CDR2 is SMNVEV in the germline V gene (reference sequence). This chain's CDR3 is CASGGEGGLYGYTF. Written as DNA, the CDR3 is TGTGCCAGCGGAGGGGAAGGGGGCCTCTATGGCTACACCTTC.

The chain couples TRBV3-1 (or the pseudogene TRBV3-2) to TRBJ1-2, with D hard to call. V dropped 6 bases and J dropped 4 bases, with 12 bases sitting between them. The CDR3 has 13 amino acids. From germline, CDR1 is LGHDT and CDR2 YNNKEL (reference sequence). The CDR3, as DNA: TGTGCCAGCAGTTCGGGGAGTGGCTATGGCTACACCTTC. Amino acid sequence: CASSSGSGYGYTF.

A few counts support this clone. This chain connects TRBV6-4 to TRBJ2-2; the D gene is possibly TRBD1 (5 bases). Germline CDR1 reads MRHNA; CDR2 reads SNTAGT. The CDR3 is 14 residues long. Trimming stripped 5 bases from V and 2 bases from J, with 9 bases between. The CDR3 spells CASSSGHNTGELFF. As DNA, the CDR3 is TGTGCCAGCAGTTCAGGACACAACACCGGGGAGCTGTTTTTT.

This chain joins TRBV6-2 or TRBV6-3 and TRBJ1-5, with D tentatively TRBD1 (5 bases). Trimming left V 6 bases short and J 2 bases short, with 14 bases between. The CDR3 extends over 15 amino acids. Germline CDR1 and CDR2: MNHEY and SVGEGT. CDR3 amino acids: CASSSSDRGNQPQHF. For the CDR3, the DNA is TGTGCCAGCAGCTCATCCGACAGAGGCAATCAGCCCCAGCATTTT.

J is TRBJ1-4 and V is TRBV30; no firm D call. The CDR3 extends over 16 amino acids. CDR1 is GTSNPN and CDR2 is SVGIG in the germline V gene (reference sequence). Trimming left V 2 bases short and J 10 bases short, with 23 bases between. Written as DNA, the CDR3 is TGTGCCTGGAGTAAGCTCCGGTTCCCTAGAGAGGTAAAACTGTTTTTT. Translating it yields CAWSKLRFPREVKLFF.

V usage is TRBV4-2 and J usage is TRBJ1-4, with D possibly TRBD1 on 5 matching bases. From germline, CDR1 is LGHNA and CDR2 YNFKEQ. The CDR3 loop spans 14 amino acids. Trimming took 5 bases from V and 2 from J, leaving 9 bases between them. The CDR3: CASSVQETNEKLFF. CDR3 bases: TGTGCCAGCAGCGTACAGGAGACTAATGAAAAACTGTTTTTT.

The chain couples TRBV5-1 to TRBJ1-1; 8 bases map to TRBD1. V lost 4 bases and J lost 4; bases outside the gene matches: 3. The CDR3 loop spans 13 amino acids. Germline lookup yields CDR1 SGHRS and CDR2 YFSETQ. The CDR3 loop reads CASSTDRGTEAFF. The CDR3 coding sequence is TGCGCCAGCAGCACAGACAGGGGCACTGAAGCTTTCTTT.

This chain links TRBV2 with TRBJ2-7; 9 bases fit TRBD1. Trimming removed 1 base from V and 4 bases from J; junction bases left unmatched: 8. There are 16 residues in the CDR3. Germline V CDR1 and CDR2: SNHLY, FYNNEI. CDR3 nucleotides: TGTGCCAGCAGTGAAGGGGAGGCGACAGGGGGTTACGAGCAGTACTTC. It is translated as CASSEGEATGGYEQYF.

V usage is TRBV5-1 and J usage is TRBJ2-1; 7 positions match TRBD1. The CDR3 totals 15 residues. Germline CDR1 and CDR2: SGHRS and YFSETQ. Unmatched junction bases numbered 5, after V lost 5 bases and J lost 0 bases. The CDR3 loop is CASSAGQVSYNEQFF. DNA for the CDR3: TGCGCCAGCAGTGCCGGACAGGTCTCCTACAATGAGCAGTTCTTC.

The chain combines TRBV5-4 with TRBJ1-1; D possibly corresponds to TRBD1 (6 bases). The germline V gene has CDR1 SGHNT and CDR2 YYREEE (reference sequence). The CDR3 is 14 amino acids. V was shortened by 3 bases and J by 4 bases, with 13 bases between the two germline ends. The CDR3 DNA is TGTGCCAGCAGCTACAGGGCCGGGGGCACTGAAGCTTTCTTT. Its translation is CASSYRAGGTEAFF. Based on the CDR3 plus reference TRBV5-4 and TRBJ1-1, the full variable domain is ETGVTQSPTHLIKTRGQQVTLRCSSQSGHNTVSWYQQALGQGPQFIFQYYREEENGRGNFPPRFSGLQFPNYSSELNVNALELDDSALYLCASSYRAGGTEAFFGQGTRLTVV.

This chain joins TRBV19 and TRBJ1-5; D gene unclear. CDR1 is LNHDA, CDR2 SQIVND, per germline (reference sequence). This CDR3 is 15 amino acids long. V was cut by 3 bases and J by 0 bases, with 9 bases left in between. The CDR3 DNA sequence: TGTGCCAGTAGTATGCGAGAATATAGCAATCAGCCCCAGCATTTT. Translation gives CASSMREYSNQPQHF.

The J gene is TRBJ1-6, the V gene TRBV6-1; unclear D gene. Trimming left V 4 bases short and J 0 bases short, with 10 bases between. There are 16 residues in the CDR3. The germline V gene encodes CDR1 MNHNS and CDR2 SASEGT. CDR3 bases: TGTGCCAGCAGTGGTCAGCGGAGCTCCTATAATTCACCCCTCCACTTT. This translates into CASSGQRSSYNSPLHF.

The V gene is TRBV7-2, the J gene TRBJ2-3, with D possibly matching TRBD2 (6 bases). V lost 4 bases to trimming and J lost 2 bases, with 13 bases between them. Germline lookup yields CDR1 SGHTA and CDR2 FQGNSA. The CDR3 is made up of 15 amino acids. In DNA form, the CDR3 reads TGTGCCAGCAGCTCGCTGGGACTCGACACAGATACGCAGTATTTT. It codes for CASSSLGLDTDTQYF.

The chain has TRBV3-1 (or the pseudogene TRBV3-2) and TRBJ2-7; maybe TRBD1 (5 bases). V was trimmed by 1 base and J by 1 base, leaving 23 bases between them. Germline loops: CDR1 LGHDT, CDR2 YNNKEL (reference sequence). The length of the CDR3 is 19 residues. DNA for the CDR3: TGTGCCAGCAGCCAAGGAACTCCCCCCACAGGACCTATTTCCTACGAGCAGTACTTC. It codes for CASSQGTPPTGPISYEQYF.

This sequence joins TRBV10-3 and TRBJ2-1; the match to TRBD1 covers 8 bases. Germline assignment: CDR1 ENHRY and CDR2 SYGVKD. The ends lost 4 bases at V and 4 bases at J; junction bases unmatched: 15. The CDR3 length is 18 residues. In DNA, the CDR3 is TGTGCCATCAGTGGCCCCCCCGGGACAGGTTTGGAATACAATGAGCAGTTCTTC. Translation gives CAISGPPGTGLEYNEQFF.

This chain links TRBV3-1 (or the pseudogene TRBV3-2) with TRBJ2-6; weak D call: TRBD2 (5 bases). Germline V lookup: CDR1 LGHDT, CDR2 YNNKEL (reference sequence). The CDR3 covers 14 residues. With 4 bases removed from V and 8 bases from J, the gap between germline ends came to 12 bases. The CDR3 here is CASSLGRRPNVLTF. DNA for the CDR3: TGTGCCAGCAGCCTAGGCCGGAGGCCCAACGTCCTGACTTTC.

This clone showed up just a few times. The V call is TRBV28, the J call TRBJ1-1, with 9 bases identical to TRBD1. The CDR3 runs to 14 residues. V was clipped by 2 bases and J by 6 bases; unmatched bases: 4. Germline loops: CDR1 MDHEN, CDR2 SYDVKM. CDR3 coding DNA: TGTGCCAGCAGTTTAACAGGGGGCGCATCTGAAGCTTTCTTT. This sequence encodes CASSLTGGASEAFF.

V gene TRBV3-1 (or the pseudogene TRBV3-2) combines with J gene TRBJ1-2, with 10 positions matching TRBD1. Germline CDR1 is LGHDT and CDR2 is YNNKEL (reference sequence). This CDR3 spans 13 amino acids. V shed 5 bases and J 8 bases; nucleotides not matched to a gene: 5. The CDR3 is CASSADRGQGYTF. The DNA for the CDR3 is TGTGCCAGCAGCGCCGACAGGGGGCAAGGCTACACCTTC.